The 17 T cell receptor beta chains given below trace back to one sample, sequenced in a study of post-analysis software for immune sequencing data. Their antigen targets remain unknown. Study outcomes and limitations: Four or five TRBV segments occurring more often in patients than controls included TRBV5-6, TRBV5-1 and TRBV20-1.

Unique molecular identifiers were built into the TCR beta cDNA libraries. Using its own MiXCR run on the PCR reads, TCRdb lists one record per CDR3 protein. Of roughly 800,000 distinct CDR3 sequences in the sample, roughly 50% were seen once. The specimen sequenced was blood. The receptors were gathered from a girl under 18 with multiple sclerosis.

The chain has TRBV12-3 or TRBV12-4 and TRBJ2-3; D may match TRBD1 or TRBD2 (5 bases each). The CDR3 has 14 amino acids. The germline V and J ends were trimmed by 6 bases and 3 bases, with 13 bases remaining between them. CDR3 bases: TGTGCCAGCAGGGGGACCGCCCCGACAGATACGCAGTATTTT. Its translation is CASRGTAPTDTQYF.

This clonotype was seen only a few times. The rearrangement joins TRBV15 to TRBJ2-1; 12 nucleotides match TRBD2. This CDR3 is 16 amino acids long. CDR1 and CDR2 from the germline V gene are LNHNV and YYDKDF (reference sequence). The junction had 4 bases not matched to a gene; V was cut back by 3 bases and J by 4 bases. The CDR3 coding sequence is TGTGCCACCAGCAGGGCTAGCGGGAGGGCTTACAATGAGCAGTTCTTC. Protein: CATSRASGRAYNEQFF.

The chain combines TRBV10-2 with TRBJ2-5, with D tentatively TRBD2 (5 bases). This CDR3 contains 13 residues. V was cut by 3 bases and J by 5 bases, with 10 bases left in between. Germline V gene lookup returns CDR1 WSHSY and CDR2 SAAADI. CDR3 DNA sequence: TGCGCCAGCAGTGAAGTAAGGAGGGAGACCCAGTACTTC. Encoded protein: CASSEVRRETQYF.

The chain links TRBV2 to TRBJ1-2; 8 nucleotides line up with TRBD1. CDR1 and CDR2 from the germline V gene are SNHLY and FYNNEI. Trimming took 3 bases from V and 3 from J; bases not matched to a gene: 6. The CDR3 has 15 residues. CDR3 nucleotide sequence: TGTGCCAGCAGTGAGTTCCGACAGGGGCACTATGGCTACACCTTC. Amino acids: CASSEFRQGHYGYTF. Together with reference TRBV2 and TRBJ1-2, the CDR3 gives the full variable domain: EPEVTQTPSHQVTQMGQEVILRCVPISNHLYFYWYRQILGQKVEFLVSFYNNEISEKSEIFDDQFSVERPDGSNFTLKIRSTKLEDSAMYFCASSEFRQGHYGYTFGSGTRLTVV.

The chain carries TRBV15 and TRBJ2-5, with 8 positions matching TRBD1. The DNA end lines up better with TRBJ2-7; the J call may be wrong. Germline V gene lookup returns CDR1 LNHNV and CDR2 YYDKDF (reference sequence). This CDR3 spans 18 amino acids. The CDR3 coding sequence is TGTGCCACCAGCAGAGTGACCCTTTGGACAGGGCTCTCCTACGAGCAGTACTTC. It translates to CATSRVTLWTGLSYEQYF.

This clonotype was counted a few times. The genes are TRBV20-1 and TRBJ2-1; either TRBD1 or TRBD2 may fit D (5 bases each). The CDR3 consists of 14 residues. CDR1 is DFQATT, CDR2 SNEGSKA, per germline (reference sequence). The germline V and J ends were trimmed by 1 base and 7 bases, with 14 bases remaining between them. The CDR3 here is CSARALGATNEQFF. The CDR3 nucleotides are TGCAGTGCTAGAGCCCTCGGGGCTACAAATGAGCAGTTCTTC.

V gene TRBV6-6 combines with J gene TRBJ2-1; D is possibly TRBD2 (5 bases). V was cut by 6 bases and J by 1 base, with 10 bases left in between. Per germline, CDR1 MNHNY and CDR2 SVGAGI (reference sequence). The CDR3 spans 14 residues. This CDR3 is CASRLVSSYNEQFF. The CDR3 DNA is TGTGCCAGCAGACTAGTCTCATCCTACAATGAGCAGTTCTTC.

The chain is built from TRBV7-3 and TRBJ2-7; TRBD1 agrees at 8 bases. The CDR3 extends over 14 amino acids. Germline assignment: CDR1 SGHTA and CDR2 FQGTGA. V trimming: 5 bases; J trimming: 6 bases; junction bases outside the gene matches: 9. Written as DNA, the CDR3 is TGTGCCAGCAGCCACGGACAGGGATCCGGCGAGCAGTACTTC. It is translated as CASSHGQGSGEQYF.

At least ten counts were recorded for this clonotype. The chain's CDR3 is CASSHPGATNEKLFF. The DNA for the CDR3 is TGTGCCAGCAGCCATCCCGGGGCAACTAATGAAAAACTGTTTTTT. The chain couples TRBV7-9 to TRBJ1-4; no definite D call. The ends were cut back, 5 bases at V and 0 bases at J, with 10 bases in the middle. Germline lookup yields CDR1 SEHNR and CDR2 FQNEAQ (reference sequence). The CDR3 has 15 amino acids.

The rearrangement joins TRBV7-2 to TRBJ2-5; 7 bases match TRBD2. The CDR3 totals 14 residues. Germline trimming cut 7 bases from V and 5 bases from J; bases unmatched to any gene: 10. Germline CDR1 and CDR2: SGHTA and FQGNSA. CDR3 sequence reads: CASTTRGVGETQYF. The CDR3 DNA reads TGTGCCAGCACCACACGGGGGGTAGGGGAGACCCAGTACTTC.

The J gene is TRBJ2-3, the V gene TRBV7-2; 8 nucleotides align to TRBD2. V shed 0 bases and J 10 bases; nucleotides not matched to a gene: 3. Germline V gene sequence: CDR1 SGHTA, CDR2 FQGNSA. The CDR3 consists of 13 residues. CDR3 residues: CASSLAGLVSQYF. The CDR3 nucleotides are TGTGCCAGCAGCTTAGCGGGACTAGTATCGCAGTATTTT.

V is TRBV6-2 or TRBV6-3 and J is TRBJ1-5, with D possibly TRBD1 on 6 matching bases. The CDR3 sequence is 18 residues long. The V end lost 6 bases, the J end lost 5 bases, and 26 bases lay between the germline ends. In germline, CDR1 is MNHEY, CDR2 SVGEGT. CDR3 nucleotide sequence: TGTGCCAGCAGCCCCAACCTAACAGGGTCCGAAGGAGATCAGCCCCAGCATTTT. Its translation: CASSPNLTGSEGDQPQHF.

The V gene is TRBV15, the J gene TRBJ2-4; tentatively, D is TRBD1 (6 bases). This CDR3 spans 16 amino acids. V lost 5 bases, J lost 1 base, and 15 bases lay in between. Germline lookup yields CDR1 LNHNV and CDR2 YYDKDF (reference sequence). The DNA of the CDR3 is TGTGCCACCAGCGTCTCCAGGGGCTTGGCCAAAAACATTCAGTACTTC. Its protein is CATSVSRGLAKNIQYF. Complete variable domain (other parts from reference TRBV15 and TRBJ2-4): DAMVIQNPRYQVTQFGKPVTLSCSQTLNHNVMYWYQQKSSQAPKLLFHYYDKDFNNEADTPDNFQSRRPNTSFCFLDIRSPGLGDTAMYLCATSVSRGLAKNIQYFGAGTRLSVL.

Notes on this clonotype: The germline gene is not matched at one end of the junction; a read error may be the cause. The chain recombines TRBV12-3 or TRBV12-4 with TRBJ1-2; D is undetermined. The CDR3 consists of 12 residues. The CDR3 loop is CTSAQTNYGYTF. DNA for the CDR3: TGTACCAGTGCCCAAACTAACTATGGCTACACCTTC.

The CDR3 protein is CATASGSWWETQYF. As DNA, the CDR3 is TGTGCCACCGCAAGCGGGAGTTGGTGGGAGACCCAGTACTTC. The J gene is TRBJ2-5, the V gene TRBV27, with 8 bases identical to TRBD2. The V gene's germline CDR1 is MNHEY and CDR2 SMNVEV (reference sequence). The CDR3 has 14 residues. The J segment lost 5 bases and the V segment lost 10 bases, leaving 12 bases of the junction unmatched.

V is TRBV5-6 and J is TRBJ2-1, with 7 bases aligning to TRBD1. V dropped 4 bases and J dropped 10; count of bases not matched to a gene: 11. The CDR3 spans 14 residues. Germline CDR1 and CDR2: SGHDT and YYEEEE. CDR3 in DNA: TGTGCCAGCAGCCCGCTCCAGGGGGACACAGAGCAGTTCTTC. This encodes CASSPLQGDTEQFF.

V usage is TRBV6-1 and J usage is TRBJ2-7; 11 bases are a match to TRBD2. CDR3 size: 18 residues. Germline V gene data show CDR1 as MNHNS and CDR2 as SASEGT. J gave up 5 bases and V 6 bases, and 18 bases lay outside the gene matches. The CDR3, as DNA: TGTGCCAGCAGCCCTAGGGCTAGCGGGAGGCCGCCAAAGAACGAGCAGTACTTC. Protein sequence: CASSPRASGRPPKNEQYF.